This TCR beta chain was recovered during a study of CXCR3-negative and CXCR3-positive naive CD8 T cells. Study details: Each library gave roughly 1.6 +/- 0.3 million of roughly 140 million TRB reads.

This CDR3 region has 13 residues. Germline V CDR1 and CDR2: LNHDA, SQIVND (reference sequence). With respect to this clonotype: Its target is not known.

General study results and limits: CXCR3 levels fell partly with cryopreservation; most assays relied on fresh PBMCs. Relative to CXCR3-negative naive cells, CXCR3-positive naive cells had more hydrophobic TRB CDR3s. Diversity in memory CD8+ cells fell much lower than the comparably high levels seen in both naive subsets.

UMI-labeled 5' RACE TRB cDNA libraries were prepared from the cells. TCRdb reanalyzed the 5' RACE reads, giving one entry per CDR3 protein sequence and no DNA. The sample totals approximately 59,000 distinct CDR3 sequences. Sequenced sample: naive CXCR3+ CD8+ T cells from blood. The sample's subset: CD45RO-CCR7+CD27+CD95- naive CD8+ T cells expressing CXCR3 (TNR3+). The chain joins TRBV19 to TRBJ1-1; TCRdb's D gene call, TRBD1, goes unchecked for lack of DNA. The source of this sequence is a human donor in good health. Some clones in this sample may be carry-over from other donors' samples. This CDR3 is CATLTGGNTEAFF.